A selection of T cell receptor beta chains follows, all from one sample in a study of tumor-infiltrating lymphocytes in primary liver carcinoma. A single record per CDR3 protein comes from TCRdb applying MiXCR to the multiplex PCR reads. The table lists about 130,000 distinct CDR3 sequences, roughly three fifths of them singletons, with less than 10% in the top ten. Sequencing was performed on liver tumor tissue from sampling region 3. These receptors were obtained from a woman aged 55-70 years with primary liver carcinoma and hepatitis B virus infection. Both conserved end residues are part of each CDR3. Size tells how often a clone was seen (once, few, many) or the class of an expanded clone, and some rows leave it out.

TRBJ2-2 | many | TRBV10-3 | CAISFGQNTGELFF
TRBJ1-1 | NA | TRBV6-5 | CASNTQGRQNIEAFF
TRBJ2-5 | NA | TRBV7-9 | CASSLRTSGTQETHYF
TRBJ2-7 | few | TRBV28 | CASSLAGTTYEQYF
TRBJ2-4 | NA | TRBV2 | CASRDAATKNIHYF
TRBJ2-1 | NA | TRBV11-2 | CASSAGGNEQFF
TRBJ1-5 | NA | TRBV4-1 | CARSPRTGDSNQPQHF
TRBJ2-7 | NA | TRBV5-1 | CASSWGVGYGHYF
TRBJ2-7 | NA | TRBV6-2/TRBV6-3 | CASSYSFETGGFYEPYF
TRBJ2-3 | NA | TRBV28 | CASTPLGGLTDTQYF
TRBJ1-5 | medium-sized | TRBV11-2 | CASSVMYDQPQHF
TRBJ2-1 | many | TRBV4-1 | CASSPRSGGFYNEQFF
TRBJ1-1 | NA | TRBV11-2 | CASSLAGWRTEAFF
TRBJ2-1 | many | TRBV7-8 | CASSPPGKGLPYNEQFF
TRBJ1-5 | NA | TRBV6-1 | CASIDRVVPQHF
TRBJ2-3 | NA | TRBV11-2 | CASILRGLAGWGVRTDTQYF
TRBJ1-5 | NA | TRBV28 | CASSVSNQPQHF
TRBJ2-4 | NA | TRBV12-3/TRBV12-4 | CASSLGLAKSIQYF
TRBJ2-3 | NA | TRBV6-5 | CASSYVSGADTQYF
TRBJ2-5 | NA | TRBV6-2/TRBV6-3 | CANSRAPSVWTQYF
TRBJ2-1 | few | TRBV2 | CASYFLSISDENQFGQGVDNEQFF
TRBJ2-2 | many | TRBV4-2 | CASSQDEREVGELFF
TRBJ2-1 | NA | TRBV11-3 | CVGSSDSNGQFF
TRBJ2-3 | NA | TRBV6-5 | CANSPYGDTQYF
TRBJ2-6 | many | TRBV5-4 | CASSSTSGRALGANVLTF
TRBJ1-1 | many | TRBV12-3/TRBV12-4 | CASSSRQGTNTEAFF
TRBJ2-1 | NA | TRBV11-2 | CASSLGDRNNEQFF
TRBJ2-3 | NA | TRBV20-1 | CSARIGVGGRAPPREYF
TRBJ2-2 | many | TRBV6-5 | CASSSDRITGELFF
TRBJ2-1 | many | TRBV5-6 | CASNDGQGWGHEQFF
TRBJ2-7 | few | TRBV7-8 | CASSPLTGNTYEQYF
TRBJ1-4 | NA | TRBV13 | CACSRGQGGGEKLFF
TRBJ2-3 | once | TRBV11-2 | CTSSGRDTQYF
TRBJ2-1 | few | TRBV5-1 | CASSLVQNNEQFF
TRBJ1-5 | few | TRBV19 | CASSRDGTGGNQPQHF
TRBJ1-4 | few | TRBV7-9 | CASSSGQGPRNEKLFF
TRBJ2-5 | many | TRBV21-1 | CASSKEGTEPETQYF
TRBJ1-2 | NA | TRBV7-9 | CASNFGWDISGYTF
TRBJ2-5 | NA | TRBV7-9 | CVSSQPGTRETQYF
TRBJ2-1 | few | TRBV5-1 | CASSFVRARDEQFF
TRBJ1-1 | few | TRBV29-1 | CSAQTGRSFTEAFF
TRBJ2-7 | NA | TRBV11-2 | CASNLAGLPSHEQYF
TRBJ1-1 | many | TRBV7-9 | CASSLEVDSAEAFF
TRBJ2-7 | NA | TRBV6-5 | CASRAAARGYYDQYF
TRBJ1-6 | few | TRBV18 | CASSIKIDSPLHF
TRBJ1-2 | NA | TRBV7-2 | CASSLEPFNYGYAF
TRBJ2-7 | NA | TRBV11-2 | CTNSRTGEEQYF
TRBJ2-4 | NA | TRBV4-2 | CASSQESPSGRVMPGNIQYF
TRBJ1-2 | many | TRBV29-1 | CSVVKGTAHGYTF
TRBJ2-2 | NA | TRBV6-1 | CTSRPDGVDTGELFF
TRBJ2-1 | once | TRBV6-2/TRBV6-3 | CASSNVYTSGRAHNEQFF
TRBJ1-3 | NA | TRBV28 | CASSFRGVRSGGDGSTIYF
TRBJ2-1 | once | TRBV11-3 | CASSRRNGVGPQFF